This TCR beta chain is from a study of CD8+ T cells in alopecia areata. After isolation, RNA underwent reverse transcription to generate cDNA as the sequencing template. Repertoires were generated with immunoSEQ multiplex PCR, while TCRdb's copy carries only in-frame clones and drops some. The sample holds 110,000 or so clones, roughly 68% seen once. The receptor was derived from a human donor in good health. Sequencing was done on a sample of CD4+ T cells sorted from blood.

CDR3 coding DNA: TGTGCCTGGACCTCCCGGGGCATTTTCAATCAGCCCCAGCATTTT. This gives the protein CAWTSRGIFNQPQHF. This sequence joins TRBV30 and TRBJ1-5; possibly TRBD1 for D (5 bases). The CDR3 is made up of 15 amino acids. The ends were cut back, 4 bases at V and 3 bases at J, with 16 bases in the middle. Germline lookup yields CDR1 GTSNPN and CDR2 SVGIG (reference sequence).